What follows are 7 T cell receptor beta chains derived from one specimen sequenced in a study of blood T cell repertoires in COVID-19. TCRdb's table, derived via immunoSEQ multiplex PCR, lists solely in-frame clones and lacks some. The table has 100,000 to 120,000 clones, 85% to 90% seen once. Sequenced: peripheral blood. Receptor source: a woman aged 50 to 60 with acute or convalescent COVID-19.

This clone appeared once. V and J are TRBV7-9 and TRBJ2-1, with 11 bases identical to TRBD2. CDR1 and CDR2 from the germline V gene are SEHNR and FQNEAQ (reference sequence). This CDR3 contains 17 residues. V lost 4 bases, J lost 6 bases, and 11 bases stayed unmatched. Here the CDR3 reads CASSSLAGGPLSNEQFF. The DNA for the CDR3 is TGTGCCAGCAGCTCGCTAGCGGGGGGTCCCTTAAGCAATGAGCAGTTCTTC.

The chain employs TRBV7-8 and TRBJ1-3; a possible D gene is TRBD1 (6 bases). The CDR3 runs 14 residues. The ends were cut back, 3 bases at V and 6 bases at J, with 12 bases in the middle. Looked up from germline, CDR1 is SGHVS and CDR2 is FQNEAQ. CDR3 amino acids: CASSFSGVVNTIYF. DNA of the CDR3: TGTGCCAGCAGCTTTTCAGGGGTAGTAAACACCATATATTTT.

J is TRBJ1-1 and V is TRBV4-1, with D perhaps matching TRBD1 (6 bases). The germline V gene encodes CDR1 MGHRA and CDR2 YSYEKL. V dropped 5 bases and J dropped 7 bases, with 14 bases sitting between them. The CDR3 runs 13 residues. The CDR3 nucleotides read TGCGCCAGCAGCGGGCGAGAGGGGGATGAAGCTTTCTTT. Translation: CASSGREGDEAFF.

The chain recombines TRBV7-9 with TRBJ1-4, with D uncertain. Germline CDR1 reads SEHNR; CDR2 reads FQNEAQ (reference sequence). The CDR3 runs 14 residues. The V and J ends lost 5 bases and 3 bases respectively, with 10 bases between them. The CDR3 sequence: CASSPFGANEKLFF. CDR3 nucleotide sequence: TGTGCCAGCAGCCCTTTCGGGGCTAATGAAAAACTGTTTTTT.

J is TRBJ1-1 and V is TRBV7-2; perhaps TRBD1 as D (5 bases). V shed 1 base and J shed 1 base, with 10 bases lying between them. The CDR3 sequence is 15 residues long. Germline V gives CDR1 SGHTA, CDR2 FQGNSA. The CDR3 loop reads CASSLDRHPNTEAFF. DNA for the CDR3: TGTGCCAGCAGCTTAGACAGGCACCCGAACACTGAAGCTTTCTTT.

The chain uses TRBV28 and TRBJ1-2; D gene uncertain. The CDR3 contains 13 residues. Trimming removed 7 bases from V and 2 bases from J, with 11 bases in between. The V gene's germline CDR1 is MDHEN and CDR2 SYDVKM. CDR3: CASTEVLNYGYTF. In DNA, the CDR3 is TGTGCCAGCACGGAGGTTTTAAACTATGGCTACACCTTC.

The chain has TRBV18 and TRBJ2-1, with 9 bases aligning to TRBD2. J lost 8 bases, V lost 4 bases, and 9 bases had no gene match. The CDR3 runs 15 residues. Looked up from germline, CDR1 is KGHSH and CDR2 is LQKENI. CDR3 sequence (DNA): TGTGCCAGCTCACGTTCGGTAGCGGGAGTCGATGAGCAGTTCTTC. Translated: CASSRSVAGVDEQFF.